This T cell receptor beta chain is drawn from a study of CXCR3-negative and CXCR3-positive naive CD8 T cells. Study as a whole: The study obtained around 140 million TRB reads, about 1.5 +/- 0.3 million per library. Study results and limitations: More hydrophobic TRB CDR3s were found in CXCR3-positive naive cells than in CXCR3-negative naive cells. Memory CD8+ cells had much lower diversity, and both naive subsets had comparably high diversity. In cryopreserved cells, CXCR3 expression partially decreased, and fresh PBMCs were used in most assays.

The germline V gene encodes CDR1 MNHNY and CDR2 SVGAGI (reference sequence). The CDR3 consists of 12 residues. For this clonotype: Its target is unknown.

With UMI labels, 5' RACE was used to prepare the TRB cDNA libraries. TCRdb reprocessed the 5' RACE reads and reports one entry per CDR3 protein, with no DNA. The data show tens of thousands of distinct CDR3 sequences, and the top ten clones hold around 5%. Sequences were obtained from naive CXCR3+ CD8+ T cells from blood. Subset given: CD45RO-CCR7+CD27+CD95- naive CD8+ T cells expressing CXCR3 (TNR3+). The sequence was obtained from a human donor in good health. Some clones in this sample may be carry-over from other donors' samples. The rearrangement joins TRBV6-6 to TRBJ2-5. The CDR3 spells CASSLGRETQYF.